Here is one T cell receptor (beta chain) with its context. This sample was included in a study of blood T cell repertoires in COVID-19. The protocol was immunoSEQ multiplex PCR, while the TCRdb copy is restricted to in-frame clones and leaves out a portion. The table includes around 49,000 clones, approximately 81% detected once. This TCR came from a woman older than 75 with COVID-19, enrolled during active disease. The specimen sequenced was peripheral blood.

The CDR3 DNA follows: TGTGCCAGCAGACCGGGACAAACCTACGAGCAGTACTTC. It translates to CASRPGQTYEQYF. V and J are TRBV12-3 or TRBV12-4 and TRBJ2-7; possibly TRBD1 for D (6 bases). Trimming stripped 6 bases from V and 2 bases from J, with 11 bases between. The CDR3 is 13 residues long.